The rows below give T cell receptor beta chains drawn from one sample of a study of cytomegalovirus exposure and HLA in healthy donors. The table came from immunoSEQ multiplex PCR; TCRdb's copy has only in-frame clones and leaves some out. The repertoire includes about 130,000 clones, 60% to 85% of them detected once, and about 1.6% sits in the top ten. Sequencing was done on a sample of PBMCs. These receptors originate from a woman aged 18-29 years in good health and CMV-seronegative. Each CDR3 is given with its conserved first and last residue. Rows give clone size only sometimes, using once, few, many, or a class for an expanded clone.

v_gene: TRBV19; j_gene: TRBJ1-1; abundance: NA; CDR3aa: CASSPGDRFEAFF
v_gene: TRBV19; j_gene: TRBJ2-5; abundance: NA; CDR3aa: CASQQLGMSEETQYF
v_gene: TRBV2; j_gene: TRBJ1-1; abundance: NA; CDR3aa: CASSFYRDTEAFF
v_gene: TRBV6-5; j_gene: TRBJ2-7; abundance: NA; CDR3aa: CASREGPKGGHEQYF
v_gene: TRBV5-6; j_gene: TRBJ1-3; abundance: NA; CDR3aa: CASSLGSSGNTIYF
v_gene: TRBV30; j_gene: TRBJ2-1; abundance: NA; CDR3aa: CAWRAELAGGGEQFF
v_gene: TRBV15; j_gene: TRBJ1-5; abundance: NA; CDR3aa: CATSVLPGTVQPQHF
v_gene: TRBV29-1; j_gene: TRBJ2-3; abundance: NA; CDR3aa: CSVEKYQTDTQYF
v_gene: TRBV4-1; j_gene: TRBJ1-2; abundance: NA; CDR3aa: CASSQNPYLGDYYGYTF
v_gene: TRBV5-4; j_gene: TRBJ2-5; abundance: NA; CDR3aa: CASSFGLGETQYF
v_gene: TRBV6-5; j_gene: TRBJ1-1; abundance: NA; CDR3aa: CASSYRTGAMNTEAFF
v_gene: TRBV6-4; j_gene: TRBJ2-3; abundance: medium-sized; CDR3aa: CASSEHSGRTDTQYF
v_gene: TRBV18; j_gene: TRBJ2-7; abundance: NA; CDR3aa: CASSRGNTYEQYF
v_gene: TRBV9; j_gene: TRBJ1-2; abundance: NA; CDR3aa: CASSPAQGGQYYGYTF
v_gene: TRBV29-1; j_gene: TRBJ2-1; abundance: NA; CDR3aa: CSVPIAGATDEQFF
v_gene: TRBV5-4; j_gene: TRBJ1-2; abundance: NA; CDR3aa: CASSVRQGFYGYTF
v_gene: TRBV5-5; j_gene: TRBJ1-1; abundance: NA; CDR3aa: CASSLVERRDTEAFF
v_gene: TRBV25-1; j_gene: TRBJ2-3; abundance: NA; CDR3aa: CASSRDRGTDTQYF
v_gene: TRBV6-5; j_gene: TRBJ2-1; abundance: once; CDR3aa: CASSPGVIGQFF
v_gene: TRBV5-6; j_gene: TRBJ2-3; abundance: once; CDR3aa: CASSQIAGPSTDTQYF
v_gene: TRBV5-1; j_gene: TRBJ2-3; abundance: NA; CDR3aa: CASSSGGNTDTQYF
v_gene: TRBV4-2; j_gene: TRBJ2-3; abundance: NA; CDR3aa: CASSQDGPSGVAAQYF
v_gene: TRBV30; j_gene: TRBJ2-5; abundance: NA; CDR3aa: CAWRDLYAGVWTQYF
v_gene: TRBV18; j_gene: TRBJ2-7; abundance: NA; CDR3aa: CASSPEASSYEQYF
v_gene: TRBV11-3; j_gene: TRBJ2-7; abundance: NA; CDR3aa: CASSPRSGESYEQYF
v_gene: TRBV5-5; j_gene: TRBJ2-1; abundance: NA; CDR3aa: CASTPFSAYNEQFF
v_gene: TRBV25-1; j_gene: TRBJ2-4; abundance: NA; CDR3aa: CASSEYGGAGNIQYF
v_gene: TRBV11-2; j_gene: TRBJ2-7; abundance: NA; CDR3aa: CASSPLAGVWSEQYF
v_gene: TRBV25-1; j_gene: TRBJ2-7; abundance: NA; CDR3aa: CASSDRRRAGEQYF
v_gene: TRBV10-1; j_gene: TRBJ1-1; abundance: NA; CDR3aa: CASSEQSNTEAFF
v_gene: TRBV5-1; j_gene: TRBJ1-4; abundance: NA; CDR3aa: CASSWGSGGLNEKLFF
v_gene: TRBV5-1; j_gene: TRBJ2-5; abundance: few; CDR3aa: CASSLGADYQETQYF
v_gene: TRBV27; j_gene: TRBJ2-4; abundance: once; CDR3aa: CASSLTGEGAKNIQYF
v_gene: TRBV4-2; j_gene: TRBJ2-3; abundance: NA; CDR3aa: CASSQDSLGSRTDTQYF
v_gene: TRBV5-6; j_gene: TRBJ2-3; abundance: NA; CDR3aa: CASSLADPSTDTQYF
v_gene: TRBV11-2; j_gene: TRBJ2-7; abundance: NA; CDR3aa: CASSSIAGGPYEQYF
v_gene: TRBV30; j_gene: TRBJ2-7; abundance: once; CDR3aa: CAWSGQLDRNEQYF
v_gene: TRBV11-2; j_gene: TRBJ2-3; abundance: once; CDR3aa: CASSLGASRSTDTQYF
v_gene: TRBV5-6; j_gene: TRBJ2-1; abundance: few; CDR3aa: CASSWGFGQGQDEQFF
v_gene: TRBV18; j_gene: TRBJ2-7; abundance: few; CDR3aa: CASSLGGSGTHTYEQYF
v_gene: TRBV6-6; j_gene: TRBJ2-2; abundance: NA; CDR3aa: CASRPSGAYTGELFF
v_gene: TRBV19; j_gene: TRBJ1-1; abundance: NA; CDR3aa: CASRITGNTEAFF
v_gene: TRBV27; j_gene: TRBJ1-2; abundance: NA; CDR3aa: CASSLLASGVGYGYTF
v_gene: TRBV30; j_gene: TRBJ1-5; abundance: NA; CDR3aa: CAWSLRTGQPQHF
v_gene: TRBV30; j_gene: TRBJ2-7; abundance: NA; CDR3aa: CAWGGEVRSYEQYF
v_gene: TRBV6-6; j_gene: TRBJ1-2; abundance: NA; CDR3aa: CASSYQGIHTF
v_gene: TRBV7-8; j_gene: TRBJ1-2; abundance: NA; CDR3aa: CASSVTGVDGYTF
v_gene: TRBV7-9; j_gene: TRBJ2-5; abundance: NA; CDR3aa: CASNPPGEETQYF
v_gene: TRBV5-1; j_gene: TRBJ2-7; abundance: NA; CDR3aa: CASSSLERPNYEQYF
v_gene: TRBV11-2; j_gene: TRBJ2-7; abundance: NA; CDR3aa: CASSFGEYEQYF
v_gene: TRBV21-1; j_gene: TRBJ2-1; abundance: NA; CDR3aa: CASSPIRGNEQFF
v_gene: TRBV6-6; j_gene: TRBJ2-3; abundance: NA; CDR3aa: CASSYTSQGDTQYF
v_gene: TRBV4-2; j_gene: TRBJ2-1; abundance: NA; CDR3aa: CASLLTSGNHNEQFF
v_gene: TRBV29-1; j_gene: TRBJ2-2; abundance: NA; CDR3aa: CSVRREGSTGELFF
v_gene: TRBV5-8; j_gene: TRBJ2-1; abundance: NA; CDR3aa: CASSQDRRGRRFF
v_gene: TRBV5-6; j_gene: TRBJ1-4; abundance: NA; CDR3aa: CASSWSPTGRSEKLFF
v_gene: TRBV5-6; j_gene: TRBJ2-1; abundance: NA; CDR3aa: CASSLIQQMRNEQFF
v_gene: TRBV19; j_gene: TRBJ2-7; abundance: NA; CDR3aa: CASSQTGDSYEQYF
v_gene: TRBV7-8; j_gene: TRBJ2-4; abundance: NA; CDR3aa: CASSRNPGDRGTF